This T cell receptor (beta chain) was sequenced for a study of T cell changes during pregnancy in multiple sclerosis. Here immunoSEQ multiplex PCR was the method, and the copy in TCRdb shows in-frame clones only, minus some. The sample lists tens of thousands of clones; nearly 95% were seen once. The CDR3 runs 17 residues. V was clipped by 5 bases and J by 5 bases; unmatched bases: 13. Germline V gene lookup returns CDR1 ENHRY and CDR2 SYGVKD. This receptor was taken from a female donor in good health, enrolled as a control in a pregnancy study. The starting material was peripheral blood, obtained in the second trimester of pregnancy. The J gene is TRBJ2-2, the V gene TRBV10-3, with TRBD2 matching 8 bases. The CDR3 loop reads CAISPGREAIRTGELFF. The CDR3 coding sequence is TGTGCCATCAGTCCGGGGCGGGAGGCCATAAGAACCGGGGAGCTGTTTTTT.